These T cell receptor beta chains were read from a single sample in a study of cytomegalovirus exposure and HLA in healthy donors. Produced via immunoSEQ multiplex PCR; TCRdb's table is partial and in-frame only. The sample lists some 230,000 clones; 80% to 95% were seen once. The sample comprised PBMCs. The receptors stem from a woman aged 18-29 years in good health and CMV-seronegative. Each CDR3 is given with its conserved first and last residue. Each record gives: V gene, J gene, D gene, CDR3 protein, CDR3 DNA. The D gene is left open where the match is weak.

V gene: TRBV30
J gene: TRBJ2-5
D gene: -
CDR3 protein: CAWSETSGETQYF
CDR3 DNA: TGTGCCTGGAGTGAGACTTCGGGGGAGACCCAGTACTTC

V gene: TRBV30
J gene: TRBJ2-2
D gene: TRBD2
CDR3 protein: CAWRVAGVRTGELFF
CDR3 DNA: TGTGCCTGGAGGGTAGCGGGAGTCCGCACCGGGGAGCTGTTTTTT

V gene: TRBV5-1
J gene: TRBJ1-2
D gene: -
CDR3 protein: CASSLEVSASGRGYTF
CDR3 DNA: TGCGCCAGCAGCTTGGAGGTCTCCGCCTCGGGGAGAGGCTACACCTTC

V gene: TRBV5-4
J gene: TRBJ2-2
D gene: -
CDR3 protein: CASSFGNTGELFF
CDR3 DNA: TGTGCCAGCAGCTTCGGGAACACCGGGGAGCTGTTTTTT

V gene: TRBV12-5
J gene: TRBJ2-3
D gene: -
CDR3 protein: CASGLENNRDTQYF
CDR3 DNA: TGTGCTAGTGGTTTGGAGAATAATCGGGATACGCAGTATTTT

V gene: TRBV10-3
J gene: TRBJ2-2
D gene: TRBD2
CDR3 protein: CAITSGRSTPGELFF
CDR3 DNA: TGTGCCATCACTAGCGGGAGATCAACCCCCGGGGAGCTGTTTTTT

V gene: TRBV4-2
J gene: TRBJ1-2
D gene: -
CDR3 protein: CASSQVWDYNYGYTF
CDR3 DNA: TGTGCCAGCAGCCAGGTATGGGACTATAACTATGGCTACACCTTC

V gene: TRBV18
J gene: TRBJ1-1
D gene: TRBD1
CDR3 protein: CASSRMGQIWNTEAFF
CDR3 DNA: TGTGCCAGCTCACGAATGGGACAGATTTGGAACACTGAAGCTTTCTTT

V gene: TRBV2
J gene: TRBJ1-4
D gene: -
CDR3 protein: CASNRVGGEKLFF
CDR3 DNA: TGTGCCAGCAATAGAGTCGGGGGTGAAAAACTGTTTTTT

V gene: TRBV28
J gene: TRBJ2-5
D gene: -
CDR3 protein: CASSVYIGDQETQYF
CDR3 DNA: TGTGCCAGCAGTGTGTATATCGGGGACCAAGAGACCCAGTACTTC